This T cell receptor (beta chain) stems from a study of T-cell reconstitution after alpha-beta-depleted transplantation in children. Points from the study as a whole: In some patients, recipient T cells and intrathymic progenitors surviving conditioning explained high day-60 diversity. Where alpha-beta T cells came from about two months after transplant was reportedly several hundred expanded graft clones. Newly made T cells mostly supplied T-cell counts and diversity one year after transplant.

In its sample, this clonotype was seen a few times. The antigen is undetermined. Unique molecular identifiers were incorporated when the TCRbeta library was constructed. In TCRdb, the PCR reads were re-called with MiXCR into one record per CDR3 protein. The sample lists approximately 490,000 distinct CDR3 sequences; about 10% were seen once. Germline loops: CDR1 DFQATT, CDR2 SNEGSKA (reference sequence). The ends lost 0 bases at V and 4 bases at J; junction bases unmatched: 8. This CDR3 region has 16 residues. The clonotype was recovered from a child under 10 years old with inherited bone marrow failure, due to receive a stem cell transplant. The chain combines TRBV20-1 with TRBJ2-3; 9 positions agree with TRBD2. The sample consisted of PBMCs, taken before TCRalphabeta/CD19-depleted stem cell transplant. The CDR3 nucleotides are TGCAGTGCTAGAGATCGCAGCGGGAGGAAAGCAGATACGCAGTATTTT. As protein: CSARDRSGRKADTQYF.